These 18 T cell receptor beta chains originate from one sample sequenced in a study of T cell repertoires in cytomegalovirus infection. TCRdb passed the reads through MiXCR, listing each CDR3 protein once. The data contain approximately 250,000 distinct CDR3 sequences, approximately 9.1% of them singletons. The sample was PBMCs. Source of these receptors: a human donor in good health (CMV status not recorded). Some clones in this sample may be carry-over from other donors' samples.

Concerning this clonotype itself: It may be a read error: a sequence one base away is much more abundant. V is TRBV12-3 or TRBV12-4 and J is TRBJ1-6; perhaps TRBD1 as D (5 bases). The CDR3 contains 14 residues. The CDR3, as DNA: TGTGCCAGCAGCGCCGGGACGGATAATTCACCCTTCCACTTT. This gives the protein CASSAGTDNSPFHF.

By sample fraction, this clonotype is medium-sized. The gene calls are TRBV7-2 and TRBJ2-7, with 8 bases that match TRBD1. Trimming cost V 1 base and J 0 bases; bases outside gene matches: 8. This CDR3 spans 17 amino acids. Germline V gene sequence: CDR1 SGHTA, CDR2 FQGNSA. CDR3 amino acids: CASSLVTGQGSSYEQYF. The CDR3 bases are TGTGCCAGCAGCTTAGTAACCGGACAGGGCAGCTCCTACGAGCAGTACTTC.

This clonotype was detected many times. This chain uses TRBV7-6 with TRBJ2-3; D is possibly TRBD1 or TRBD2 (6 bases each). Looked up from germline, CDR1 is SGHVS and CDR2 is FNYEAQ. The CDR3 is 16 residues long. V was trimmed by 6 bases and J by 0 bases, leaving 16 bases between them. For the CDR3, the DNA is TGTGCCAGCAGTCTCGGAGGGGGTTCTAGCACAGATACGCAGTATTTT. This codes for CASSLGGGSSTDTQYF.

This chain's CDR3 is CASSWGGLVPYEQYF. The DNA of the CDR3 is TGTGCCAGCAGCTGGGGGGGTCTGGTCCCCTACGAGCAGTACTTC. The chain links TRBV5-5 to TRBJ2-7, with 7 bases matching TRBD2. Germline assignment: CDR1 SGHKS and CDR2 YYEKEE (reference sequence). V shed 3 bases, J shed 2 bases, and the junction held 8 bases outside the gene matches. This CDR3 contains 15 residues.

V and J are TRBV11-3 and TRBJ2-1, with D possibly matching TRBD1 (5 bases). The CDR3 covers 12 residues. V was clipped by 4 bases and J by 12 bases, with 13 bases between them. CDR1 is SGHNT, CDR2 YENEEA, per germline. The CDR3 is CASSSDNRRQFF. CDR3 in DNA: TGTGCCAGCAGCTCGGACAACCGGAGGCAGTTCTTC.

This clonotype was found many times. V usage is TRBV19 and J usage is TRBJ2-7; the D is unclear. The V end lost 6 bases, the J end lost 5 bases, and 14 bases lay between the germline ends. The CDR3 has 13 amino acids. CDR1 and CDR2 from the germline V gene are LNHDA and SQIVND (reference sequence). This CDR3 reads CASSWAPENEQYF. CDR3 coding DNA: TGTGCCAGTAGCTGGGCGCCGGAAAACGAGCAGTACTTC. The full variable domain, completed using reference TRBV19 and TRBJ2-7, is DGGITQSPKYLFRKEGQNVTLSCEQNLNHDAMYWYRQDPGQGLRLIYYSQIVNDFQKGDIAEGYSVSREKKESFPLTVTSAQKNPTAFYLCASSWAPENEQYFGPGTRLTVT.

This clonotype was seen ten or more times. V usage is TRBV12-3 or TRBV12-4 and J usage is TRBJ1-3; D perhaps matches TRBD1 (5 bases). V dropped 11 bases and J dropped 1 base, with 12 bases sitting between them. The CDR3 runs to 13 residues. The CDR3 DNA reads TGTGCCGTTACAGGAGCATCTGGAAACACCATATATTTT. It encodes CAVTGASGNTIYF.

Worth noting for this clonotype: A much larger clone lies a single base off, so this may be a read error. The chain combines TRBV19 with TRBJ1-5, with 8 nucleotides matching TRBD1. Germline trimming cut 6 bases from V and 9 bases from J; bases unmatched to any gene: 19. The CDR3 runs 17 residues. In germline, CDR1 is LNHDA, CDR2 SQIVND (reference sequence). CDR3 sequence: CASSITRGTGLDRPQHF. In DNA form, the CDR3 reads TGTGCCAGTAGCATAACTCGGGGGACAGGACTGGATCGGCCCCAGCATTTT.

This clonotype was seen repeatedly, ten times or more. CDR3 DNA: TGTGCCAGCGGCGGGGGCCCAAGGGCACCCCTCCACTTT. Translation: CASGGGPRAPLHF. The chain joins TRBV28 to TRBJ1-6, with a possible D match to TRBD1 (6 bases). Trimming left V 8 bases short and J 11 bases short, with 16 bases between. Germline lookup yields CDR1 MDHEN and CDR2 SYDVKM. The CDR3 totals 13 residues. Supplemented by reference TRBV28 and TRBJ1-6, the full variable domain reads DVKVTQSSRYLVKRTGEKVFLECVQDMDHENMFWYRQDPGLGLRLIYFSYDVKMKEKGDIPEGYSVSREKKERFSLILESASTNQTSMYLCASGGGPRAPLHFGNGTRLTVT.

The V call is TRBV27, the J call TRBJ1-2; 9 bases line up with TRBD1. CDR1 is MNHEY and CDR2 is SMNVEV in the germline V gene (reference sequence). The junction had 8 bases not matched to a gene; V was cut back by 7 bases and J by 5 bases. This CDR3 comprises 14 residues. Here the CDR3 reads CASKRQGERYGYTF. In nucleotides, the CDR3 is TGTGCCAGCAAAAGACAGGGGGAAAGGTATGGCTACACCTTC.

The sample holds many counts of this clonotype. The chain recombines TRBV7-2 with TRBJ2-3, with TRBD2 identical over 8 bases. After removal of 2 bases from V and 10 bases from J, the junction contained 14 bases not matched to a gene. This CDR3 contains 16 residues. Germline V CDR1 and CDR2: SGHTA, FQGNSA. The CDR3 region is CASSLSWGGAGVAQYF. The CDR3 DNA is TGTGCCAGCAGCTTATCTTGGGGGGGAGCGGGAGTAGCGCAGTATTTT.

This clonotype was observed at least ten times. CDR3 DNA sequence: TGTGCCAGCAGCTCCGGGACAGGGCAGCGGACTGAAGCTTTCTTT. This sequence encodes CASSSGTGQRTEAFF. The V and J genes are TRBV7-9 and TRBJ1-1; 9 bases line up with TRBD1. V dropped 4 bases and J dropped 5; count of bases not matched to a gene: 8. The CDR3 length is 15 residues. Germline V gene data show CDR1 as SEHNR and CDR2 as FQNEAQ (reference sequence).

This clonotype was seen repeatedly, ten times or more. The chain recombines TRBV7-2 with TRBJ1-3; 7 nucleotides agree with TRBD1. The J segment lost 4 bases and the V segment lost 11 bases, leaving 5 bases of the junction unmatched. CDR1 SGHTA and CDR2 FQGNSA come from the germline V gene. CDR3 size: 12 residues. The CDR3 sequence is CALRGSGNTIYF. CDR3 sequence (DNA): TGTGCCCTCAGGGGGTCCGGAAACACCATATATTTT.

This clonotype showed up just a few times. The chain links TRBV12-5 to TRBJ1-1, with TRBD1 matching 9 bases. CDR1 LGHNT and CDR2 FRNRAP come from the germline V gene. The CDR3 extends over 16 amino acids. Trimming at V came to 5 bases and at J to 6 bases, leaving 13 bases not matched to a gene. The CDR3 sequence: CASGLEPPGQGAEAFF. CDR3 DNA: TGTGCTAGTGGTCTAGAACCGCCGGGACAGGGAGCTGAAGCTTTCTTT. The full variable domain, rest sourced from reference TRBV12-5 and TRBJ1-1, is DARVTQTPRHKVTEMGQEVTMRCQPILGHNTVFWYRQTMMQGLELLAYFRNRAPLDDSGMPKDRFSAEMPDATLATLKIQPSEPRDSAVYFCASGLEPPGQGAEAFFGQGTRLTVV.

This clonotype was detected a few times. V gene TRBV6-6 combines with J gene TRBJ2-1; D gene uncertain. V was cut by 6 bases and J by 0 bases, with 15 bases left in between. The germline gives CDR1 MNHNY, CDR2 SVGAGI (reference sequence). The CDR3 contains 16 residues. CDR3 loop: CASSHSFPSSYNEQFF. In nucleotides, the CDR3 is TGTGCCAGCAGCCACTCCTTTCCAAGCTCCTACAATGAGCAGTTCTTC.

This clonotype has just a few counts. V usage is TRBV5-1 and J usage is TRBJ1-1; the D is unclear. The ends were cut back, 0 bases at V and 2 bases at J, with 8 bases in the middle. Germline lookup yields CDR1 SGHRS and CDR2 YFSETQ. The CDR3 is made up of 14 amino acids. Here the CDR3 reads CASSLEVRNTEAFF. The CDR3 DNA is TGCGCCAGCAGCTTGGAGGTTAGAAACACTGAAGCTTTCTTT.

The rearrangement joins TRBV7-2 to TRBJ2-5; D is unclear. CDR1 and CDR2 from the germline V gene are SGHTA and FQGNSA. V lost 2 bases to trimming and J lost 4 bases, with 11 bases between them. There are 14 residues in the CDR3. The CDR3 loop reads CASSLLPWRETQYF. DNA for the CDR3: TGTGCCAGCAGCTTACTCCCCTGGAGAGAGACCCAGTACTTC. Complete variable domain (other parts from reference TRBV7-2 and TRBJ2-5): GAGVSQSPSNKVTEKGKDVELRCDPISGHTALYWYRQSLGQGLEFLIYFQGNSAPDKSGLPSDRFSAERTGGSVSTLTIQRTQQEDSAVYLCASSLLPWRETQYFGPGTRLLVL.

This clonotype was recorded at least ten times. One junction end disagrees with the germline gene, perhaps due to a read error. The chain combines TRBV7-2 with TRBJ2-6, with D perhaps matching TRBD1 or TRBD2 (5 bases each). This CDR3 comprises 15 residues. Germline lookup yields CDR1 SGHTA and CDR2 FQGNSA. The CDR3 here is CASSLAGTGANVLTF. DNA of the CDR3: TGTGCCAGCAGCCTAGCCGGGACCGGGGCCAACGTCCTGACTTTC.